The next 11 T cell receptor beta chains were all read from a single sample in a study of CD8+CD57+ T cells in acquired aplastic anemia. Genomic DNA constituted the template upon which TCR beta VDJ and CDR3 profiling was performed. TCRdb redid the calling of the reads with MiXCR, one entry per CDR3 protein. Of about 160,000 distinct CDR3 sequences in the sample, around 50% were seen once. CD8+CD57+ cell expansion had been shown by flow cytometry in patients chosen for sequencing. The source material was sorted CD4+, CD8+, or CD8+CD57+ T cells (not recorded which) from PBMCs. The origin of the receptors is a human donor with aplastic anemia.

The gene calls are TRBV7-8 and TRBJ1-6; D possibly corresponds to TRBD1 (6 bases). This CDR3 is built from 14 residues. Trimming shortened V by 6 bases and J by 10 bases, and 16 bases separated the two germline ends. In germline, CDR1 is SGHVS, CDR2 FQNEAQ. In nucleotides, the CDR3 is TGTGCCAGCAGTGAGCAGGGGCGAGACTCACCCCTCCACTTT. As protein: CASSEQGRDSPLHF.

V usage is TRBV25-1 and J usage is TRBJ1-1; perhaps TRBD1 as D (6 bases). Germline V lookup: CDR1 MGHDK, CDR2 SYGVNS. The CDR3 contains 17 residues. Trimming pared 2 bases from V and 4 bases from J, leaving 20 bases between. The DNA of the CDR3 is TGTGCCAGCAGTGAAGGTCGGGGGCGCGCATTGGTCACTGAAGCTTTCTTT. This encodes CASSEGRGRALVTEAFF.

J is TRBJ2-1 and V is TRBV6-5; D is unclear. Germline V CDR1 and CDR2: MNHEY, SVGAGI. V lost 1 base to trimming and J lost 8 bases, with 3 bases between them. The length of the CDR3 is 11 residues. The CDR3 nucleotides are TGTGCCAGCAGTTACTTGGATGAGCAGTTCTTC. It is translated as CASSYLDEQFF.

This chain uses TRBV20-1 with TRBJ2-3; D uncertain. This CDR3 contains 14 residues. Germline values: CDR1 DFQATT, CDR2 SNEGSKA (reference sequence). Trimming left V 0 bases short and J 1 base short, with 8 bases between. CDR3: CSARDLDRTDTQYF. CDR3 DNA: TGCAGTGCTAGAGATCTGGACCGCACAGATACGCAGTATTTT.

The count of this clonotype is one. The J gene is TRBJ1-2, the V gene TRBV25-1; TRBD1 might be the D (6 bases). The CDR3 totals 16 residues. Trimming cost V 5 bases and J 11 bases, with 27 bases left between them. Germline-derived CDR1 and CDR2 are MGHDK and SYGVNS. The CDR3 sequence: CASSFLGLNRDMPYTF. The DNA for the CDR3 is TGTGCCAGCAGTTTTCTAGGGTTGAACAGGGACATGCCGTACACCTTC.

The V and J genes are TRBV10-2 and TRBJ1-6; unclear D gene. The length of the CDR3 is 13 residues. V was pared by 7 bases and J by 5 bases, with 9 bases between. CDR1 and CDR2 (germline): WSHSY, SAAADI. CDR3: CASMVSDNSPLHF. The DNA of the CDR3 is TGCGCCAGCATGGTGTCAGATAATTCACCCCTCCACTTT.

This clonotype was counted many times. The V gene is TRBV19, the J gene TRBJ2-5; TRBD1 matches 7 bases. The CDR3 spans 15 residues. With V trimmed by 1 base and J by 1 base, 3 bases remained unmatched. Germline V lookup: CDR1 LNHDA, CDR2 SQIVND (reference sequence). CDR3: CASSIVRDSQETQYF. The CDR3 DNA reads as TGTGCCAGTAGTATAGTACGGGACAGCCAAGAGACCCAGTACTTC. The entire variable domain, with the rest obtained from reference TRBV19 and TRBJ2-5, is as follows: DGGITQSPKYLFRKEGQNVTLSCEQNLNHDAMYWYRQDPGQGLRLIYYSQIVNDFQKGDIAEGYSVSREKKESFPLTVTSAQKNPTAFYLCASSIVRDSQETQYFGPGTRLLVL.

The V and J genes are TRBV7-3 and TRBJ2-3, with D perhaps TRBD2 (6 bases). The V and J ends lost 5 bases and 5 bases respectively, with 23 bases between them. Looked up from germline, CDR1 is SGHTA and CDR2 is FQGTGA. CDR3 length equals 17 residues. In DNA, the CDR3 is TGTGCCAGCAGCCCGCCCTTGGCGGAACGGGGGATAGATACGCAGTATTTT. Protein product: CASSPPLAERGIDTQYF.

The chain is built from TRBV7-3 and TRBJ1-1; D call uncertain. Germline V gene sequence: CDR1 SGHTA, CDR2 FQGTGA. Deletions cut 7 bases from V and 5 bases from J, with 11 bases between. The CDR3 loop spans 12 amino acids. CDR3 residues: CASTKARTEAFF. The CDR3 DNA is TGTGCCAGCACCAAAGCCAGGACTGAAGCTTTCTTT.

For this clonotype: This likely comes from a read error, as the CDR3 has no conserved phenylalanine or tryptophan at its end. It is unclear where the CDR3 begins or ends on the DNA, so no DNA is shown, and the CDR3 is as TCRdb lists it. The rearrangement joins TRBV9 to TRBJ2-3; TRBD1, the table's D call, lacks a check against the DNA. The germline V gene encodes CDR1 SGDLS and CDR2 YYNGEE. A total of 12 residues make up the CDR3, ends included. The CDR3 reads CASRGHTRRSSL.

The V call is TRBV6-1, the J call TRBJ1-5, with D maybe TRBD1 (6 bases). Germline CDR1 is MNHNS and CDR2 is SASEGT. V was shortened by 6 bases and J by 9 bases, with 21 bases between the two germline ends. This CDR3 region has 15 residues. The CDR3 is CASRRSGGASSPQHF. The CDR3 DNA is TGTGCCAGCAGACGTTCGGGGGGCGCATCTTCGCCCCAGCATTTT.